A selection of T cell receptor beta chains follows, all from one sample in a study of molecular identifiers for immune sequencing clone quantification. From the PCR reads, TCRdb called clonotypes with MiXCR, one entry per CDR3 protein. The table lists approximately 680,000 distinct CDR3 sequences, around 25% of them singletons, with roughly 0.83% in the top ten. The specimen sequenced was naive CD8+ T cells from blood, with Jurkat cell RNA spiked in. These receptors all come from a human donor in good health. Some libraries in this study had Jurkat cell RNA spiked in. Both conserved end residues are part of each CDR3. A D gene is named only where the DNA matches it firmly.

len | v_gene | d_gene | CDR3aa
19 | TRBV5-1 | TRBD2 | CASSLRGTSGASSTDTQYF
15 | TRBV9 | NA | CASSVAGRLDEKLFF
13 | TRBV30 | NA | CAWSSDNNQPQHF
15 | TRBV19 | NA | CASSIGARGYNEQFF
13 | TRBV6-2/TRBV6-3 | NA | CASSYILSPEAFF
13 | TRBV7-3 | NA | CASSLISRDTQYF
13 | TRBV6-2/TRBV6-3 | TRBD1 | CASSVGQGFEQYF
16 | TRBV13 | TRBD1 | CASSLDGTGVGNEQYF
14 | TRBV13 | NA | CASSPLNRRTEAFF
14 | TRBV6-2/TRBV6-3 | NA | CASSYSNGNQPQHF
14 | TRBV27 | NA | CASSPQGFNTEAFF
14 | TRBV7-6 | NA | CASSLGGRAETQYF
14 | TRBV20-1 | NA | CSARVTGRQETQYF
16 | TRBV9 | NA | CASRVEGAGSTDTQYF
14 | TRBV28 | TRBD1 | CASSFRDSQETQYF
14 | TRBV4-3 | NA | CASSQDAGTYEQYF
15 | TRBV2 | TRBD2 | CASRELAAMSYEQYF
15 | TRBV4-1 | NA | CASSQDQGYDQPQHF
14 | TRBV6-5 | TRBD1 | CASSYEQGGYEQYF
17 | TRBV6-6 | NA | CASSYPGGGGGNQPQHF
14 | TRBV10-3 | NA | CAISERPTLAEQYF
17 | TRBV7-9 | TRBD1 | CASSSVGTGNPTDTQYF
11 | TRBV12-3/TRBV12-4 | NA | CASSEGEGYTF
13 | TRBV6-6 | TRBD2 | CASIGGGGETQYF
16 | TRBV5-6 | TRBD1 | CASSQGQGIGNQPQHF
16 | TRBV4-3 | TRBD1 | CASSQFGQGAAGELFF
15 | TRBV7-3 | TRBD2 | CASSLYGTSYNEQFF
18 | TRBV27 | NA | CATRPWTMVKGPGYEQYF
17 | TRBV4-3 | NA | CASSQGTGSSFGNEQFF
16 | TRBV7-9 | TRBD1 | CASSLAVTGFTGELVF
9 | TRBV19 | NA | CASGDEQFF
17 | TRBV6-5 | NA | CASSYSVQGQPNTEAFF
15 | TRBV11-2 | NA | CASSSLPRNATEAFF
16 | TRBV11-2 | TRBD2 | CASSPLREGAYNEQFF
16 | TRBV7-3 | NA | CASSSKSGLDYNEQFF
14 | TRBV12-3/TRBV12-4 | TRBD1 | CASNDRDSGNTIYF
14 | TRBV4-3 | NA | CASSQGRGSYGYTF
19 | TRBV5-1 | TRBD2 | CASSDFLTSGRAHPYEQYF
15 | TRBV7-3 | TRBD1 | CASSRGQGALETQYF
14 | TRBV28 | TRBD1 | CASSLFSQGDGYTF
15 | TRBV20-1 | TRBD1 | CSAREDRVGTGELFF
18 | TRBV7-8 | TRBD1 | CASSLGGLGQGAWETQYF
15 | TRBV5-1 | TRBD1 | CASSSRTGHGIEQYF
13 | TRBV7-9 | NA | CASSLDPRGEAFF